Sequencing of this T cell receptor beta chain was carried out in a study of neurological immune-mediated disorders. Whole-study findings and limits: Levels of TCR clonal expansion peaked in HTLV-1-associated myelopathy and reached their lowest in multiple sclerosis, under those of healthy controls. On phylogenetic grouping, the repertoires of 18 of 34 multiple sclerosis patients fell within one related-CDR3 cluster, constituting a possible signature.

Each TCR transcript was tagged with a 10-nucleotide random UMI during 5'RACE. TCRdb re-derived calls from the 5' RACE reads in MiXCR, one entry per CDR3 protein. This sample has tens of thousands of distinct CDR3 sequences; under 4.5% occur once, and the top ten carry roughly 2.9%. This clonotype came up many times. The antigen remains unidentified. This clonotype was obtained from a woman in her 50s with multiple sclerosis. The specimen sequenced was PBMCs.

The CDR3 here is CASSEGETQYF. In nucleotides, the CDR3 is TGTGCCAGCAGCGAGGGGGAGACCCAGTACTTC. V and J are TRBV9 and TRBJ2-5; perhaps TRBD1 as D (5 bases). Germline values: CDR1 SGDLS, CDR2 YYNGEE. This CDR3 has 11 residues. Trimming pared 3 bases from V and 5 bases from J, leaving 5 bases between.